A selection of T cell receptor beta chains follows, all from one sample in a study of spatial heterogeneity in lung cancer. TCRdb reprocessed the 5' RACE reads with MiXCR, giving one entry per CDR3 protein. The sample lists tens of thousands of distinct CDR3 sequences; 13% were seen once. Sequenced here: PBMCs, sampled at surgery. These receptors came from a male donor with early-stage non-small cell lung cancer. Each CDR3 is given with its conserved first and last residue. Each record gives: D gene, V gene, J gene, clone size, CDR3 protein, CDR3 DNA. The D gene is left open where the match is weak. Only part of the rows carry a size: once, few, many, or a class if the clone is expanded.

TRBD1	TRBV29-1	TRBJ1-1	.	CSAATGVNTEAFF	TGCAGCGCCGCTACAGGGGTGAACACTGAAGCTTTCTTT
TRBD1	TRBV20-1	TRBJ2-3	.	CSGLYRGISTDTQYF	TGCAGTGGCCTATACAGGGGAATTAGCACAGATACGCAGTATTTT
.	TRBV20-1	TRBJ2-7	.	CSARMAGRGEQYF	TGCAGTGCTAGAATGGCTGGGCGGGGCGAGCAGTACTTC
.	TRBV7-9	TRBJ2-7	.	CASSRRARDTDAYEQYF	TGTGCCAGCAGTCGGCGAGCCCGGGACACCGACGCCTACGAGCAGTACTTC
.	TRBV18	TRBJ1-1	.	CASSRARDTEAFF	TGTGCCAGCTCAAGGGCCAGGGACACTGAAGCTTTCTTT
TRBD2	TRBV20-1	TRBJ2-3	few	CSAKAGPDTQYF	TGCAGTGCTAAAGCGGGACCAGATACGCAGTATTTT
.	TRBV3-1	TRBJ1-5	many	CASSLGAGVDQPQHF	TGTGCCAGCAGCCTTGGAGCCGGGGTCGATCAGCCCCAGCATTTT
.	TRBV5-1	TRBJ2-7	many	CASSLSPRDTSYEQYF	TGCGCCAGCAGCTTGTCTCCCCGGGACACCTCCTACGAGCAGTACTTC
.	TRBV2	TRBJ1-1	few	CASPGRKNTEAFF	TGTGCCAGCCCCGGTAGGAAAAACACTGAAGCTTTCTTT
.	TRBV29-1	TRBJ1-1	many	CSASAMNTEAFF	TGCAGCGCCTCCGCCATGAACACTGAAGCTTTCTTT
.	TRBV3-1	TRBJ1-1	.	CASSYNTNTEAFF	TGTGCCAGCAGTTACAATACGAACACTGAAGCTTTCTTT
TRBD1	TRBV24-1	TRBJ2-7	few	CATSDPTKGAQNEQYF	TGTGCCACCAGTGATCCCACCAAGGGGGCCCAGAACGAGCAGTACTTC
.	TRBV20-1	TRBJ2-1	.	CSARDPPGQFF	TGCAGTGCTAGAGATCCCCCGGGGCAGTTCTTC
TRBD1	TRBV5-4	TRBJ1-6	few	CASSLGQGDSPLHF	TGTGCCAGCAGCTTGGGGCAGGGGGATTCACCCCTCCACTTT
TRBD1	TRBV19	TRBJ1-6	few	CASKVGTGDSPLHF	TGTGCCAGTAAAGTTGGGACAGGGGATTCACCCCTCCACTTT
.	TRBV10-3	TRBJ2-3	.	CAISEAEGTQYF	TGTGCCATCAGTGAAGCAGAGGGGACGCAGTATTTT
.	TRBV5-5	TRBJ1-2	few	CASSLTGTYGYTF	TGTGCCAGCAGCTTGACCGGGACCTATGGCTACACCTTC
.	TRBV5-5	TRBJ1-6	many	CASCPRLNSPLHF	TGTGCCAGCTGTCCCAGGCTAAATTCACCCCTCCACTTT
TRBD1	TRBV2	TRBJ2-1	many	CASRAPDRGPSNEQFF	TGTGCCAGCAGGGCCCCGGACAGGGGGCCCAGCAATGAGCAGTTCTTC
.	TRBV4-1	TRBJ2-5	many	CASSSSSRDPDETQYF	TGCGCCAGCAGCTCCTCCTCCCGGGACCCCGACGAGACCCAGTACTTC
.	TRBV29-1	TRBJ2-5	many	CSEPGYQETQYF	TGCAGCGAACCGGGCTACCAAGAGACCCAGTACTTC